The 9 T cell receptor beta chains in this list originate from one sample, sequenced in a study of cytomegalovirus exposure and HLA in healthy donors. Produced via immunoSEQ multiplex PCR; TCRdb's table is partial and in-frame only. Among 250,000 to 300,000 clones listed, 86% were seen once. Sequenced input: PBMCs. All receptors derive from a young woman in good health and CMV-seronegative.

This chain links TRBV10-2 with TRBJ2-7; TRBD2 might be the D (6 bases). V was trimmed by 4 bases and J by 4 bases, leaving 23 bases between them. This CDR3 spans 17 amino acids. Germline lookup yields CDR1 WSHSY and CDR2 SAAADI. CDR3 loop: CASSATTSSTTIYEQYF. The CDR3, as DNA: TGCGCCAGCAGTGCCACAACTAGCTCAACGACCATTTACGAGCAGTACTTC.

The chain uses TRBV9 and TRBJ2-5, with a tentative D call TRBD2 (6 bases). V lost 4 bases to trimming and J lost 4 bases, with 17 bases between them. Looked up from germline, CDR1 is SGDLS and CDR2 is YYNGEE. CDR3 length: 15 amino acids. Here the CDR3 DNA reads TGTGCCAGCAGCACATCGGGACTTGAGGGAGAGACCCAGTACTTC. Translated: CASSTSGLEGETQYF.

The chain has TRBV28 and TRBJ2-1, with D hard to call. CDR3 length equals 11 residues. V lost 3 bases to trimming and J lost 6 bases, with 3 bases between them. From germline, CDR1 is MDHEN and CDR2 SYDVKM. CDR3 sequence: CASSFSNEQFF. The DNA for the CDR3 is TGTGCCAGCAGTTTTAGCAATGAGCAGTTCTTC.

The sample holds a few counts of this clone. Compared with germline, one end of the junction differs, possibly owing to a read error. The V and J genes are TRBV18 and TRBJ2-5; TRBD1 aligns across 8 bases. In germline, CDR1 is KGHSH, CDR2 LQKENI. This CDR3 is built from 14 residues. Here the CDR3 reads CASSPPGGRAAQYF. The CDR3, as DNA: TGTGCCAGCTCGCCACCAGGGGGCCGGGCGGCCCAGTACTTC.

The chain is built from TRBV4-3 and TRBJ2-2; tentative D call: TRBD1 (6 bases). Germline-derived CDR1 and CDR2 are LGHNA and YSLEER. Trimming stripped 1 base from V and 4 bases from J, with 16 bases between. The CDR3 loop spans 17 amino acids. In nucleotides, the CDR3 is TGCGCCAGCAGCCAAGGCGGTGGGGGCAGTGGCACCGGGGAGCTGTTTTTT. Translation: CASSQGGGGSGTGELFF.

This chain links TRBV5-4 with TRBJ2-1, with no clear D. CDR1 is SGHNT, CDR2 YYREEE, per germline (reference sequence). Trimming took off 1 base at V and 4 bases at J, with 6 bases between the two ends. CDR3 size: 13 residues. CDR3 coding DNA: TGTGCCAGCAGCTTGTCAGAATACAATGAGCAGTTCTTC. As protein: CASSLSEYNEQFF.

The chain recombines TRBV5-1 with TRBJ2-7, with 11 positions matching TRBD1. Trimming took 4 bases from V and 4 from J; bases not matched to a gene: 7. Looked up from germline, CDR1 is SGHRS and CDR2 is YFSETQ. This CDR3 is built from 15 residues. CDR3 loop: CASSAWTGGGYEQYF. The CDR3 coding sequence is TGCGCCAGCAGCGCCTGGACAGGGGGCGGTTACGAGCAGTACTTC.

This chain connects TRBV9 to TRBJ1-6, with TRBD1 identical over 9 bases. The CDR3 runs to 17 residues. Germline CDR1 and CDR2: SGDLS and YYNGEE. Germline trimming cut 0 bases from V and 4 bases from J; bases unmatched to any gene: 5. The CDR3 sequence is CASSVALGQGYNSPLHF. The DNA for the CDR3 is TGTGCCAGCAGCGTAGCTCTGGGACAGGGTTATAATTCACCCCTCCACTTT.

The gene calls are TRBV5-1 and TRBJ2-2; 8 bases map to TRBD1. CDR3 length: 16 amino acids. Looked up from germline, CDR1 is SGHRS and CDR2 is YFSETQ. With V trimmed by 3 bases and J by 1 base, 5 bases remained unmatched. CDR3 loop: CASSSKDRENTGELFF. The CDR3 nucleotides are TGCGCCAGCAGCTCGAAGGACAGGGAGAACACCGGGGAGCTGTTTTTT.